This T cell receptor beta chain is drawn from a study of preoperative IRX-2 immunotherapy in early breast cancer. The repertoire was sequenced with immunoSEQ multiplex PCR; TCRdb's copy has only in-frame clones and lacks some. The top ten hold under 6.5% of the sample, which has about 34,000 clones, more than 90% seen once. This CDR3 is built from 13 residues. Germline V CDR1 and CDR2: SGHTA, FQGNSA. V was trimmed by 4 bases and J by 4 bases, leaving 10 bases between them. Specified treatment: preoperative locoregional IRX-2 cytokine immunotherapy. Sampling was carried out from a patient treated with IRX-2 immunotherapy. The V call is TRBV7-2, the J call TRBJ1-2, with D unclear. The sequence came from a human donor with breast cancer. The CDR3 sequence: CASSSYVLYGYTF. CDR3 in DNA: TGTGCCAGCAGCTCCTACGTCCTCTATGGCTACACCTTC.